Detailed here is one T cell receptor (beta chain). Its antigen is not known. A 10-day culture period preceded the isolation of CD4+ T cells. All study participants received two doses of BNT162b2 or mRNA-1273 vaccine. The table came from immunoSEQ multiplex PCR; TCRdb's copy has only in-frame clones and leaves some out. The sample contains 25,000 to 35,000 clones, just under 75% of which appear only once. The data are from a study of vaccination effects on CD4 cells after COVID-19. V was shortened by 0 bases and J by 6 bases, with 13 bases between the two germline ends. The V gene's germline CDR1 is SGHRS and CDR2 YFSETQ. The CDR3 is 15 residues long.

The V and J genes are TRBV5-1 and TRBJ1-5; no clear D gene. The sequenced sample was CD4+ T cells from PBMCs cultured without peptide, obtained after COVID-19 vaccination. This receptor was identified in a human donor who received a COVID-19 vaccine. CDR3 protein: CASSLDGILGQPQHF. The CDR3 region has the DNA TGCGCCAGCAGCTTGGACGGAATCTTGGGTCAGCCCCAGCATTTT.